This is a list of T cell receptor beta chains from one sample in a study of blood T cell repertoires in COVID-19. TCRdb's table, derived via immunoSEQ multiplex PCR, lists solely in-frame clones and lacks some. The sample lists approximately 160,000 clones; approximately 81% were seen once. The sample comprised peripheral blood. The receptors stem from a man aged 18 to 29 with active or convalescent COVID-19. CDR3s leave out the opening cysteine and the closing phenylalanine or tryptophan. Each record gives: clone size, J gene, V gene, CDR3 protein. Clone size is shown for a subset of rows, as once, few, many or a class of expanded clone.

clone size: NA
J gene: TRBJ1-4
V gene: TRBV4-1
CDR3 protein: ASRDIANEKLF

clone size: NA
J gene: TRBJ2-5
V gene: TRBV3-1/TRBV3-2
CDR3 protein: ASITGGQGKKTQY

clone size: once
J gene: TRBJ1-4
V gene: TRBV11-2
CDR3 protein: ASRGDLRTNEKLF

clone size: NA
J gene: TRBJ2-7
V gene: TRBV5-1
CDR3 protein: ASSLPGTAGSYEQY

clone size: NA
J gene: TRBJ2-5
V gene: TRBV11-2
CDR3 protein: ASSWAGQETQY

clone size: few
J gene: TRBJ2-6
V gene: TRBV11-2
CDR3 protein: ASSPHSGQANVLT

clone size: NA
J gene: TRBJ2-3
V gene: TRBV4-1
CDR3 protein: ASSQRLAGSTDTQY

clone size: NA
J gene: TRBJ2-7
V gene: TRBV29-1
CDR3 protein: SVEEKDRYEQY

clone size: NA
J gene: TRBJ2-7
V gene: TRBV5-5
CDR3 protein: ASSPAGQGSYEQY

clone size: once
J gene: TRBJ1-4
V gene: TRBV5-4
CDR3 protein: ASSLAGANEKLF

clone size: NA
J gene: TRBJ2-5
V gene: TRBV3-1/TRBV3-2
CDR3 protein: ASSQRTQGVEETQY

clone size: few
J gene: TRBJ1-4
V gene: TRBV6-5
CDR3 protein: ASSYSAGELF

clone size: NA
J gene: TRBJ2-1
V gene: TRBV6-1
CDR3 protein: ASSKTSGGVNEQF

clone size: NA
J gene: TRBJ1-2
V gene: TRBV24-1
CDR3 protein: ATSEKDRVFGYT

clone size: NA
J gene: TRBJ2-7
V gene: TRBV7-8
CDR3 protein: ASSRTLGQGFNEQY

clone size: NA
J gene: TRBJ2-5
V gene: TRBV5-1
CDR3 protein: ASSRDRVQETQY

clone size: NA
J gene: TRBJ2-2
V gene: TRBV7-2
CDR3 protein: ASSFPSRGNTGELF

clone size: once
J gene: TRBJ2-5
V gene: TRBV6-2/TRBV6-3
CDR3 protein: ASSSVETQY

clone size: NA
J gene: TRBJ2-6
V gene: TRBV4-3
CDR3 protein: ASSQRDREANVLT

clone size: NA
J gene: TRBJ2-1
V gene: TRBV18
CDR3 protein: ASSRNRGGHEQF

clone size: NA
J gene: TRBJ1-5
V gene: TRBV5-8
CDR3 protein: ASSPLHRQDFNQPQH

clone size: NA
J gene: TRBJ1-2
V gene: TRBV2
CDR3 protein: ASRGDRVFYGYT

clone size: NA
J gene: TRBJ2-2
V gene: TRBV2
CDR3 protein: ASRRASGDTGELF

clone size: NA
J gene: TRBJ1-6
V gene: TRBV6-4
CDR3 protein: ASSEQGLVNNSPLH

clone size: NA
J gene: TRBJ2-7
V gene: TRBV7-2
CDR3 protein: ASSPSQVPLSYEQY

clone size: NA
J gene: TRBJ2-2
V gene: TRBV18
CDR3 protein: ASSPGSGNTGELF

clone size: NA
J gene: TRBJ2-1
V gene: TRBV11-1
CDR3 protein: ASSPSLASSYNEQF

clone size: few
J gene: TRBJ1-2
V gene: TRBV2
CDR3 protein: ASQLRSLTGQGIRDGYT

clone size: NA
J gene: TRBJ2-2
V gene: TRBV4-1
CDR3 protein: ASSRTATGGVGELF

clone size: NA
J gene: TRBJ2-7
V gene: TRBV28
CDR3 protein: ASNLRPGHDYEQY

clone size: NA
J gene: TRBJ1-3
V gene: TRBV3-1/TRBV3-2
CDR3 protein: ASSSRRSSGNTIY

clone size: NA
J gene: TRBJ1-2
V gene: TRBV11-2
CDR3 protein: ASSFSQGGYGYT

clone size: few
J gene: TRBJ1-5
V gene: TRBV6-1
CDR3 protein: ASSEQGGRQPQH

clone size: NA
J gene: TRBJ1-2
V gene: TRBV5-4
CDR3 protein: ASTQDLEGARGYT

clone size: NA
J gene: TRBJ2-3
V gene: TRBV9
CDR3 protein: ASSSRTGLGATDTQY

clone size: NA
J gene: TRBJ1-1
V gene: TRBV24-1
CDR3 protein: ATVEGTENTEAF

clone size: once
J gene: TRBJ2-7
V gene: TRBV29-1
CDR3 protein: SVGLAADSYEQY